This TCR beta chain was sequenced during a study of PD-L1 blockade in urothelial cancer. Study at large: Of prior chemotherapy regimens, patients had received between 0 and 3. Study-level results: Larger 3-week expansion of tumor-associated blood clones was seen in durable-benefit patients.

This clone was recorded once. Its specificity is unknown. Produced via immunoSEQ multiplex PCR; TCRdb's table is partial and in-frame only. Found here are tens of thousands of clones, around 80% of them singletons; the top ten hold 4% to 5%. CDR3 size: 13 residues. The germline V gene has CDR1 SQVTM and CDR2 ANQGSEA. V shed 7 bases and J 5 bases; nucleotides not matched to a gene: 8. The origin of this receptor is a man between 70 and 80 years old with urothelial cancer. The sample was PBMCs, taken around atezolizumab (anti-PD-L1) treatment. The chain has TRBV29-1 and TRBJ2-5; 9 bases map to TRBD2. This CDR3 is CSAVAGVKETQYF. CDR3 DNA sequence: TGCAGCGCTGTAGCGGGAGTAAAGGAGACCCAGTACTTC.